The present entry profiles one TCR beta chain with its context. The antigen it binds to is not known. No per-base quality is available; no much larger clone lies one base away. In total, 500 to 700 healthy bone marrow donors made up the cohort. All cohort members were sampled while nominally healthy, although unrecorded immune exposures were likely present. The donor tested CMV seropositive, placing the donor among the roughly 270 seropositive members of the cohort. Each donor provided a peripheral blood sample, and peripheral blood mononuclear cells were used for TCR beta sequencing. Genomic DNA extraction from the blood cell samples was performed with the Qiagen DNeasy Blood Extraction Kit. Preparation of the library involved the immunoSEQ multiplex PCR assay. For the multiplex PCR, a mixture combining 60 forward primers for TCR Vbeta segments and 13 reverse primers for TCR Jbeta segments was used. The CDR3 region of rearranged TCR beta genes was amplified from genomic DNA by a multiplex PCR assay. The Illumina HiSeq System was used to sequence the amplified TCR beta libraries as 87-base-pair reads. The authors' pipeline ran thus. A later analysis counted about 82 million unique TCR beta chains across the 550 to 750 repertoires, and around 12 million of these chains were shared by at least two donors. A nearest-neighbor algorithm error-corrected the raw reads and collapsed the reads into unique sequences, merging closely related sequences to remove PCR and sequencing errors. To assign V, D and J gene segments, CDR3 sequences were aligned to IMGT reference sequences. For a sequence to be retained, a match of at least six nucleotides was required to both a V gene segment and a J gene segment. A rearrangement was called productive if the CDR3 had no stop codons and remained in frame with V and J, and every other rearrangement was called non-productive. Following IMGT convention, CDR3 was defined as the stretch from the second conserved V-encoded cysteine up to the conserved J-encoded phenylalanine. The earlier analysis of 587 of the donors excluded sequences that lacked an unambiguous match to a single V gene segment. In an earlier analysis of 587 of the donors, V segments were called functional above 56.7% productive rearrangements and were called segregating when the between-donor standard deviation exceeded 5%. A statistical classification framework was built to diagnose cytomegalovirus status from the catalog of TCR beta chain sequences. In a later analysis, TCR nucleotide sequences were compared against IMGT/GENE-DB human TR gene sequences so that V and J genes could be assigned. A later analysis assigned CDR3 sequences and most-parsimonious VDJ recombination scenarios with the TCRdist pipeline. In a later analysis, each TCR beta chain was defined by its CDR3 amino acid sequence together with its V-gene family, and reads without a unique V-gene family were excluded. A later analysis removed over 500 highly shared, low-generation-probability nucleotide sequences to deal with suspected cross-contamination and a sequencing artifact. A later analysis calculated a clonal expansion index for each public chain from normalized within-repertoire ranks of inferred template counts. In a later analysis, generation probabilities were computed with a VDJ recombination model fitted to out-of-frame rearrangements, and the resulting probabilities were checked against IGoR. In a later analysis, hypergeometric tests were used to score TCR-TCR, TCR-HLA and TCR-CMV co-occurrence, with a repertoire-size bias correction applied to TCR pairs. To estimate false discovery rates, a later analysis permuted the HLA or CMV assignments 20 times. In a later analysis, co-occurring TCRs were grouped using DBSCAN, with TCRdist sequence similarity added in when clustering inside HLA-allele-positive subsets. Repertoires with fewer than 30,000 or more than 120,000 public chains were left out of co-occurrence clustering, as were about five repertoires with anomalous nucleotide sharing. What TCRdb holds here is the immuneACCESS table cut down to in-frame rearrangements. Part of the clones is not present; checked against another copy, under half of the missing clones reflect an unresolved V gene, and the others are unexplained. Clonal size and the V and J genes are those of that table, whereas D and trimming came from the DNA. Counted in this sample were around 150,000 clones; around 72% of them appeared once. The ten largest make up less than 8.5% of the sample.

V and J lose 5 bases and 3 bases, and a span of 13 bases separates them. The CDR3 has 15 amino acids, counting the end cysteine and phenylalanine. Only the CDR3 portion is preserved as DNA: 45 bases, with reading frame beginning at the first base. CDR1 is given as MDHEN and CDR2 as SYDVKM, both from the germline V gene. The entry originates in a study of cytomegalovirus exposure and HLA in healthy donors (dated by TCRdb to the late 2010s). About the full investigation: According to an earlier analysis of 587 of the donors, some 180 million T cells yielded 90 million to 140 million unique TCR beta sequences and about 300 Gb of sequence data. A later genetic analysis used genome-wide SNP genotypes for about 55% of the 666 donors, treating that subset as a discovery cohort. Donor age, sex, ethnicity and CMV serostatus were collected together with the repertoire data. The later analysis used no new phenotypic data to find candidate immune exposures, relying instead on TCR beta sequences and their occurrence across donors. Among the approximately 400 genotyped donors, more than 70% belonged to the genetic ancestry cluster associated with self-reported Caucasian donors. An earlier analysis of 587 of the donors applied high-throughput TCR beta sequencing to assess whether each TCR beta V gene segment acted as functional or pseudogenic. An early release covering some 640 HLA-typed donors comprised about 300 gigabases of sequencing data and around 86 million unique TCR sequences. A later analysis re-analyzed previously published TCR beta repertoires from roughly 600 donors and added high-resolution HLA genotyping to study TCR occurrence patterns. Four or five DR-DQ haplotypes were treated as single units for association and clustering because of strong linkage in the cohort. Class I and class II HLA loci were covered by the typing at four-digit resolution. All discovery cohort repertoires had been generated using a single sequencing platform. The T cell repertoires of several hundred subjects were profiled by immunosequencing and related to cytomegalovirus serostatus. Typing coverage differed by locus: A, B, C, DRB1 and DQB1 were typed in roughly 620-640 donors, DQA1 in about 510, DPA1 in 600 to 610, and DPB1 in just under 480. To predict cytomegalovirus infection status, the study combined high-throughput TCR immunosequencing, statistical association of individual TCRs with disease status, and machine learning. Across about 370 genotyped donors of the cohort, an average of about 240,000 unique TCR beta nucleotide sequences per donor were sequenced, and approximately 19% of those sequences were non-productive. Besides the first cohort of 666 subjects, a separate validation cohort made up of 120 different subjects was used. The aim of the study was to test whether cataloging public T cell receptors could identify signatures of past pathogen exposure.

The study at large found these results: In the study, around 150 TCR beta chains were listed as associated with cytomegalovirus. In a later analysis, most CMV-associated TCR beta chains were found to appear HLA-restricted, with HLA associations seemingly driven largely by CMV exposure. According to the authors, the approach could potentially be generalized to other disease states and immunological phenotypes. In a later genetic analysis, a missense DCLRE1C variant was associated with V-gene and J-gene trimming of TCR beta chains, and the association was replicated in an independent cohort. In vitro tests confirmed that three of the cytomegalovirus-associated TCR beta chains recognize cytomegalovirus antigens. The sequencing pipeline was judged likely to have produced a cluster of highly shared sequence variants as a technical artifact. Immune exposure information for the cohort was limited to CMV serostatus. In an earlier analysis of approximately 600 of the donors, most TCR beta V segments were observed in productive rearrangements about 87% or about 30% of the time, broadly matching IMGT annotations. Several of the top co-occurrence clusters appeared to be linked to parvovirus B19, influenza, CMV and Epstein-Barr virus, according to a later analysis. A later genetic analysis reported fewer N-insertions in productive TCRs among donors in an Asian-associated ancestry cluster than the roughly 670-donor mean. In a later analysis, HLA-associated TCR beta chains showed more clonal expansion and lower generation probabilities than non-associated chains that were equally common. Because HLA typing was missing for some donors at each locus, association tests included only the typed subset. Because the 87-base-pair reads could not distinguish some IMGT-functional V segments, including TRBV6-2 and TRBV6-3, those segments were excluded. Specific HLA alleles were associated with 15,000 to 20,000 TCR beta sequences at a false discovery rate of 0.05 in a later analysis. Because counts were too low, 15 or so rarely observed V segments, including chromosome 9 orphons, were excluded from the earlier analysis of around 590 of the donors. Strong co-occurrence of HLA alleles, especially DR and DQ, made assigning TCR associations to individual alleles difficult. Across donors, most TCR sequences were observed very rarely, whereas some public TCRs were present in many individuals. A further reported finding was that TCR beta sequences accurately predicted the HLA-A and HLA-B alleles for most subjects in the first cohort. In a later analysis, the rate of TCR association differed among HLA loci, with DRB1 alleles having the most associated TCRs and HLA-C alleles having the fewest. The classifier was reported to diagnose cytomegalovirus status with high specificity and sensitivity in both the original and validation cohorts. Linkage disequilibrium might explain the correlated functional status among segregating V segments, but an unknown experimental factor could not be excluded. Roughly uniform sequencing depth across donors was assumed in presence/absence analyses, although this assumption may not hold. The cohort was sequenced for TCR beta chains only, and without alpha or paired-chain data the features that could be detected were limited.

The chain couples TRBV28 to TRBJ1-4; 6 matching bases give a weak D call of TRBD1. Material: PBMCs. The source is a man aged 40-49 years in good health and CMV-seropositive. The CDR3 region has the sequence CASSLSGGPNEKLFF. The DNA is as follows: TGTGCCAGCAGTCTCTCGGGGGGGCCTAATGAAAAACTGTTTTTT.